A single sample is the source of the 3 T cell receptor beta chains below, sequenced in a study of T cells after posttransplantation cyclophosphamide. Sequenced by immunoSEQ multiplex PCR; TCRdb stores in-frame clones only, minus some. The sample includes 35,000 to 45,000 clones, around four fifths of them seen just once. Treatment was busulfan-fludarabine conditioning, a marrow graft, and cyclophosphamide on days +3 and +4. The specimen was CD4+ T cells sorted from blood, collected approximately 1,900 days after a stem cell transplant with posttransplant cyclophosphamide. Receptors were obtained from a female patient in her forties who received an allogeneic stem cell transplant from a related donor, was CMV-positive, and had no GVHD. Certain T cells may be donor cells from the graft.

The chain has TRBV19 and TRBJ1-2, with a weak D call TRBD1 (6 bases). Germline CDR1 is LNHDA and CDR2 is SQIVND (reference sequence). V lost 6 bases, J lost 5 bases, and 16 bases lay in between. CDR3 length: 14 amino acids. The CDR3, as DNA: TGTGCCAGTAGGAAGACAGGTGTGGGGTATGGCTACACCTTC. It translates to CASRKTGVGYGYTF. Supplemented by reference TRBV19 and TRBJ1-2, the full variable domain reads DGGITQSPKYLFRKEGQNVTLSCEQNLNHDAMYWYRQDPGQGLRLIYYSQIVNDFQKGDIAEGYSVSREKKESFPLTVTSAQKNPTAFYLCASRKTGVGYGYTFGSGTRLTVV.

The genes are TRBV6-6 and TRBJ2-7; 9 nucleotides agree with TRBD1. V was pared by 5 bases and J by 4 bases, with 9 bases of the junction left unmatched. Germline V lookup: CDR1 MNHNY, CDR2 SVGAGI (reference sequence). The CDR3 has 15 residues. The CDR3 is CASSRPGQGPYEQYF. The CDR3, as DNA: TGTGCCAGCAGTCGACCGGGACAGGGACCTTACGAGCAGTACTTC.

This sequence joins TRBV27 and TRBJ1-2; 9 bases line up with TRBD1. CDR1 MNHEY and CDR2 SMNVEV come from the germline V gene (reference sequence). The V segment lost 4 bases and the J segment 1 base; nucleotides outside the gene matches: 4. There are 15 residues in the CDR3. CDR3 residues: CASSWTGAHNYGYTF. DNA for the CDR3: TGTGCCAGCAGTTGGACAGGGGCGCATAACTATGGCTACACCTTC.